These 30 T cell receptor beta chains share one sample of origin, sequenced in a study of T cell responses to AZD1222 COVID-19 vaccine. Clones were read by immunoSEQ multiplex PCR, and TCRdb kept only the in-frame ones, dropping some. Among 100,000 to 150,000 clones listed, around 84% were seen once. This specimen was peripheral blood, taken on day 0 of AZD1222 vaccination. These receptors came from an adult in good health.

The chain is built from TRBV19 and TRBJ2-1, with D perhaps given as TRBD1 or TRBD2 (5 bases each). This CDR3 is built from 13 residues. Germline CDR1 LNHDA, CDR2 SQIVND (reference sequence). Trimming stripped 5 bases from V and 5 bases from J, with 10 bases between. The CDR3 loop is CASSSGPNNEQFF. The CDR3 coding sequence is TGTGCCAGTAGTTCGGGACCAAACAATGAGCAGTTCTTC.

The chain links TRBV18 to TRBJ1-4; no reliable D call. V was trimmed by 2 bases and J by 10 bases, leaving 17 bases between them. Per the germline V gene, CDR1 is KGHSH and CDR2 is LQKENI. This CDR3 region has 15 residues. The DNA for the CDR3 is TGTGCCAGCTCACCAGACCGATCGAGTAGAGGAAAACTGTTTTTT. It yields the protein CASSPDRSSRGKLFF. The complete variable domain, with remaining parts taken from reference TRBV18 and TRBJ1-4, reads NAGVMQNPRHLVRRRGQEARLRCSPMKGHSHVYWYRQLPEEGLKFMVYLQKENIIDESGMPKERFSAEFPKEGPSILRIQQVVRGDSAAYFCASSPDRSSRGKLFFGSGTQLSVL.

The chain recombines TRBV2 with TRBJ1-5, with TRBD1 matching 9 bases. The CDR3 sequence is 15 residues long. Germline V lookup: CDR1 SNHLY, CDR2 FYNNEI. V lost 5 bases to trimming and J lost 4 bases; unmatched junction nucleotides: 6. CDR3 bases: TGTGCCAGCAGTAGGGACAGGGTGATTAATCAGCCCCAGCATTTT. Translation: CASSRDRVINQPQHF.

Only one count was recorded for this clone. CDR3: CASSAESSSYNEQFF. CDR3 sequence (DNA): TGTGCCAGCAGTGCCGAGAGTAGCTCCTACAATGAGCAGTTCTTC. This chain links TRBV2 with TRBJ2-1; D is uncertain. V lost 4 bases, J lost 0 bases, and 10 bases lay in between. The CDR3 consists of 15 residues. CDR1 is SNHLY and CDR2 is FYNNEI in the germline V gene.

The chain recombines TRBV7-9 with TRBJ2-6; D assignment may be TRBD1 or TRBD2 (5 bases each). The CDR3 loop spans 17 amino acids. Germline CDR1 is SEHNR and CDR2 is FQNEAQ (reference sequence). V lost 2 bases and J 2 bases, leaving 13 bases between the germline ends. The CDR3, as DNA: TGTGCCAGCAGCTTATTTGGGGACGTCACTGGGGCCAACGTCCTGACTTTC. Its protein product is CASSLFGDVTGANVLTF.

This chain joins TRBV6-2 or TRBV6-3 and TRBJ2-7, with TRBD2 matching 11 bases. Trimming removed 2 bases from V and 6 bases from J; junction bases left unmatched: 0. CDR1 is MNHEY, CDR2 SVGEGT, per germline. The CDR3 length is 13 residues. CDR3 DNA sequence: TGTGCCAGCAGTTACGGGACTAGCGGCGAGCAGTACTTC. This sequence encodes CASSYGTSGEQYF.

The table lists this clone with a few counts. V and J are TRBV9 and TRBJ1-3; D is undetermined. Germline V CDR1 and CDR2: SGDLS, YYNGEE. This CDR3 is 14 amino acids long. V was trimmed by 6 bases and J by 4 bases, leaving 14 bases between them. As DNA, the CDR3 is TGTGCCAGCACCTGGCCTACGCTCGGAAACACCATATATTTT. It is translated as CASTWPTLGNTIYF.

The chain recombines TRBV19 with TRBJ2-5, with no clear D. Germline V gene sequence: CDR1 LNHDA, CDR2 SQIVND (reference sequence). The CDR3 runs 13 residues. V was clipped by 6 bases and J by 5 bases, with 13 bases between them. The CDR3 region is CASRAHPGETQYF. The CDR3 DNA sequence: TGTGCCAGTAGGGCGCACCCCGGGGAGACCCAGTACTTC.

The chain combines TRBV2 with TRBJ1-1, with D uncertain. The germline V gene has CDR1 SNHLY and CDR2 FYNNEI. V was shortened by 6 bases and J by 1 base, with 9 bases between the two germline ends. CDR3 length: 13 amino acids. The CDR3 DNA follows: TGTGCCAGCAGGTTTGGTGAGAACACTGAAGCTTTCTTT. Encoded protein: CASRFGENTEAFF.

The chain employs TRBV6-5 and TRBJ1-4, with D maybe TRBD1 (5 bases). The CDR3 extends over 16 amino acids. Germline values: CDR1 MNHEY, CDR2 SVGAGI. The V end was cut by 2 bases, the J end by 5 bases, with 15 bases between. CDR3: CASSYTGANPNEKLFF. The DNA of the CDR3 is TGTGCCAGCAGTTACACCGGGGCGAATCCCAATGAAAAACTGTTTTTT.

The chain uses TRBV9 and TRBJ2-3; 9 bases map to TRBD1. Trimming at V came to 0 bases and at J to 3 bases, leaving 5 bases not matched to a gene. Germline-derived CDR1 and CDR2 are SGDLS and YYNGEE. The CDR3 totals 16 residues. For the CDR3, the DNA is TGTGCCAGCAGCGTAGCTACGGGACAGGGAACAGATACGCAGTATTTT. Translation gives CASSVATGQGTDTQYF.

This chain connects TRBV9 to TRBJ1-3; D gene unclear. The germline CDR1 and CDR2 sequences are SGDLS and YYNGEE. The CDR3 is 13 amino acids. V dropped 4 bases and J dropped 2 bases, with 7 bases sitting between them. The CDR3 DNA is TGTGCCAGCAGCCAAAGAGCTGGAAACACCATATATTTT. This gives the protein CASSQRAGNTIYF.

The V and J genes are TRBV27 and TRBJ1-6; D not certain. V dropped 5 bases and J dropped 4 bases, with 12 bases sitting between them. CDR3 length: 15 amino acids. Germline lookup yields CDR1 MNHEY and CDR2 SMNVEV (reference sequence). CDR3 region: CASSPRVPYNSPLHF. In DNA form, the CDR3 reads TGTGCCAGCAGTCCACGGGTTCCTTATAATTCACCCCTCCACTTT.

The chain employs TRBV5-1 and TRBJ2-5; D is perhaps TRBD2 (6 bases). V lost 6 bases and J 5 bases, leaving 14 bases between the germline ends. The CDR3 consists of 13 residues. Germline CDR1 and CDR2: SGHRS and YFSETQ. This CDR3 reads CASTPGVKETQYF. CDR3 sequence (DNA): TGCGCCAGCACCCCGGGGGTTAAGGAGACCCAGTACTTC. Full variable domain (outside the CDR3, taken from reference TRBV5-1 and TRBJ2-5): KAGVTQTPRYLIKTRGQQVTLSCSPISGHRSVSWYQQTPGQGLQFLFEYFSETQRNKGNFPGRFSGRQFSNSRSEMNVSTLELGDSALYLCASTPGVKETQYFGPGTRLLVL.

The rearrangement joins TRBV6-5 to TRBJ2-7; 10 nucleotides match TRBD1. Germline trimming cut 4 bases from V and 4 bases from J; bases unmatched to any gene: 7. Germline assignment: CDR1 MNHEY and CDR2 SVGAGI. There are 15 residues in the CDR3. The CDR3 DNA is TGTGCCAGCAGTTCGCCGGGACAGGGGAGGTACGAGCAGTACTTC. Its protein product is CASSSPGQGRYEQYF.

V gene TRBV5-4 combines with J gene TRBJ2-5; D perhaps matches TRBD1 (6 bases). CDR1 is SGHNT, CDR2 YYREEE, per germline (reference sequence). V gave up 0 bases and J gave up 5 bases, with 11 bases separating them. CDR3 length: 14 amino acids. The CDR3 DNA reads as TGTGCCAGCAGCTTGGACAGGGCCGGGGAGACCCAGTACTTC. Translation: CASSLDRAGETQYF. Looking up the rest from reference TRBV5-4 and TRBJ2-5 gives the full variable domain: ETGVTQSPTHLIKTRGQQVTLRCSSQSGHNTVSWYQQALGQGPQFIFQYYREEENGRGNFPPRFSGLQFPNYSSELNVNALELDDSALYLCASSLDRAGETQYFGPGTRLLVL.

The V call is TRBV7-3, the J call TRBJ1-1; 8 nucleotides match TRBD1. Per germline, CDR1 SGHTA and CDR2 FQGTGA. The CDR3 runs to 14 residues. Trimming took 6 bases from V and 5 from J; bases not matched to a gene: 8. The CDR3 loop is CASRPTGEGTEAFF. CDR3 bases: TGTGCCAGCAGACCGACAGGGGAGGGTACTGAAGCTTTCTTT. The full variable domain, rest sourced from reference TRBV7-3 and TRBJ1-1, is GAGVSQTPSNKVTEKGKYVELRCDPISGHTALYWYRQSLGQGPEFLIYFQGTGAADDSGLPNDRFFAVRPEGSVSTLKIQRTERGDSAVYLCASRPTGEGTEAFFGQGTRLTVV.

This clone was observed once. The CDR3 DNA sequence: TGTGCCAGCAGCGTACTACTAGGCGATGAGCAGTTCTTC. Encoded protein: CASSVLLGDEQFF. The genes are TRBV9 and TRBJ2-1; maybe TRBD2 (5 bases). Germline V CDR1 and CDR2: SGDLS, YYNGEE. There are 13 residues in the CDR3. The ends were cut back, 1 base at V and 8 bases at J, with 10 bases in the middle.

The chain couples TRBV12-3 or TRBV12-4 to TRBJ1-5; D gene ambiguous. CDR3 length: 13 amino acids. The ends were cut back, 5 bases at V and 0 bases at J, with 5 bases in the middle. CDR3 loop: CASSDYSNQPQHF. CDR3 nucleotides: TGTGCCAGCAGTGATTATAGCAATCAGCCCCAGCATTTT.

V usage is TRBV10-3 and J usage is TRBJ2-7; 7 nucleotides align to TRBD2. The CDR3 length is 15 residues. Germline V gene lookup returns CDR1 ENHRY and CDR2 SYGVKD. V was pared by 0 bases and J by 2 bases, with 4 bases of the junction left unmatched. CDR3: CAISESGGLAYEQYF. CDR3 bases: TGTGCCATCAGTGAGTCGGGGGGGTTAGCCTACGAGCAGTACTTC.

The V gene is TRBV6-5, the J gene TRBJ1-6, with 7 bases lining up with TRBD1. Germline loops: CDR1 MNHEY, CDR2 SVGAGI. The CDR3 is 15 amino acids. V lost 8 bases and J lost 7; bases outside the gene matches: 11. CDR3 bases: TGTGCCAGCGCGCCCTCGGGACAGCAGAATTCACCCCTCCACTTT. This codes for CASAPSGQQNSPLHF.

By sample share, this clone is medium-sized (0.01 to 0.1%). The chain has TRBV7-3 and TRBJ1-6; D gene uncertain. V lost 2 bases to trimming and J lost 1 base, with 6 bases between them. The germline CDR1 and CDR2 sequences are SGHTA and FQGTGA. The length of the CDR3 is 15 residues. CDR3: CASSLSPSYNSPLHF. DNA for the CDR3: TGTGCCAGCAGCTTATCGCCTTCCTATAATTCACCCCTCCACTTT. Using reference TRBV7-3 and TRBJ1-6 for the parts outside the CDR3, the full variable domain is GAGVSQTPSNKVTEKGKYVELRCDPISGHTALYWYRQSLGQGPEFLIYFQGTGAADDSGLPNDRFFAVRPEGSVSTLKIQRTERGDSAVYLCASSLSPSYNSPLHFGNGTRLTVT.

J is TRBJ2-3 and V is TRBV6-6; the D gene is possibly TRBD1 (5 bases). Germline CDR1 reads MNHNY; CDR2 reads SVGAGI (reference sequence). The V end lost 8 bases, the J end lost 5 bases, and 8 bases lay between the germline ends. The CDR3 is made up of 11 amino acids. This CDR3 reads CASGAGDTQYF. The CDR3 nucleotides read TGTGCCAGCGGGGCCGGAGATACGCAGTATTTT.

The CDR3 nucleotides read TGTGCCAGCAGCTTAGATGGTGGCAGGGTGGCCAAAAACATTCAGTACTTC. Translating gives CASSLDGGRVAKNIQYF. The chain combines TRBV7-6 with TRBJ2-4; D is possibly TRBD1 (5 bases). The germline V gene encodes CDR1 SGHVS and CDR2 FNYEAQ. The CDR3 has 17 amino acids. Trimming stripped 1 base from V and 1 base from J, with 14 bases between.

The chain couples TRBV7-9 to TRBJ2-1, with 8 bases fitting TRBD2. With V trimmed by 5 bases and J by 13 bases, 13 bases remained unmatched. The CDR3 totals 14 residues. Germline CDR1 and CDR2: SEHNR and FQNEAQ (reference sequence). The CDR3 protein is CASSKTGGLNTQFF. CDR3 nucleotide sequence: TGTGCCAGCAGCAAAACGGGGGGGCTAAACACCCAGTTCTTC.

This rearrangement joins TRBV7-3 to TRBJ2-1, with D possibly TRBD1 on 5 matching bases. Germline CDR1 reads SGHTA; CDR2 reads FQGTGA. V lost 4 bases and J lost 8, with 12 bases in between. The CDR3 has 13 amino acids. The CDR3 is CASSSGINDEQFF. CDR3 sequence (DNA): TGTGCCAGCAGCTCAGGGATTAACGATGAGCAGTTCTTC.

The chain carries TRBV24-1 and TRBJ2-7, with 9 positions matching TRBD1. The length of the CDR3 is 16 residues. Unmatched junction bases numbered 8, after V lost 2 bases and J lost 4 bases. Germline V lookup: CDR1 KGHDR, CDR2 SFDVKD. The CDR3 coding sequence is TGTGCCACCAGTGATTCGAGCGGGACAGGGAAGTACGAGCAGTACTTC. Translating gives CATSDSSGTGKYEQYF.

The chain uses TRBV5-4 and TRBJ1-2; the match to TRBD1 covers 9 bases. The CDR3 extends over 14 amino acids. The germline V gene encodes CDR1 SGHNT and CDR2 YYREEE (reference sequence). Losses at the gene ends were 4 bases for V and 5 bases for J; bases not matched to a gene: 6. CDR3 DNA sequence: TGTGCCAGCAGCCGCGCGGGACAGGGATATGGCTACACCTTC. Translated, it gives CASSRAGQGYGYTF.

The chain combines TRBV6-2 or TRBV6-3 with TRBJ1-6; D possibly corresponds to TRBD1 (5 bases). The CDR3 is 18 amino acids. V dropped 6 bases and J dropped 1 base, with 19 bases sitting between them. CDR1 and CDR2 from the germline V gene are MNHEY and SVGEGT. CDR3 DNA sequence: TGTGCCAGCAGCCGCACAGGTCCCTGGAGGTCCTATAATTCACCCCTCCACTTT. Amino acids: CASSRTGPWRSYNSPLHF.

The chain employs TRBV5-4 and TRBJ2-7; D remains ambiguous. The CDR3 length is 13 residues. CDR1 is SGHNT, CDR2 YYREEE, per germline (reference sequence). The V end was cut by 4 bases, the J end by 3 bases, with 11 bases between. The CDR3 sequence: CASSLGMGYEQYF. Written as DNA, the CDR3 is TGTGCCAGCAGCCTCGGAATGGGCTACGAGCAGTACTTC.